This TCR beta chain was obtained from a study of T cell responses to AZD1222 COVID-19 vaccine (dated by TCRdb to about 2021). Background for the entire study: AZD1222 recipients given second doses at about 4 weeks or at about 12 weeks were pooled, since spike-specific TCR depth and breadth were not found to differ between the two schedules. A total of 240 or so trial participants underwent TCR sequencing, of whom 207 had received two doses of AZD1222 and around 26 had received two doses of the MenACWY control vaccine. Enrollment into the trials was organized by age into subgroups of 18-55, 56-69 and 70-plus years, and those subgroups contained roughly 150, 30 and 60 TCR-sequenced participants, respectively.

The CDR3 regions of human TCRbeta chains were analyzed by immunosequencing. From the authors' description of their analysis: TCRs in the repertoires were compared against a reference library of SARS-CoV-2-specific TCRs that had been generated with the MIRA antigen-specificity platform. Breadth was defined as the fraction of unique TCRs that were SARS-CoV-2-associated, and depth was defined as the fraction of total T cells that were SARS-CoV-2-associated. Using the MIRA data, each spike-specific TCR was assigned both to the spike region to which the TCR was reactive and to a CD4 or CD8 class. Log10-transformed breadth and depth values were compared by one-way ANOVA with Sidak's multiple comparisons tests. This is the immuneACCESS table as TCRdb keeps it, with only in-frame sequences that have V and J called. A part of the clones is gone; compared with another copy, unresolved V genes explain less than half, and the rest is unexplained. For V, J and clone size, that table is used; D and trimming come from the DNA. This sample lists roughly 140,000 clones; 93% were detected once. Roughly 2% of the sample is taken by the ten largest.

Taken with the paper, the label for time point translates to: baseline before first vaccination. Vaccinee samples came from UK trials COV001 and COV002, including a single-blind randomized controlled phase 2/3 trial of AZD1222 (ChAdOx1 nCoV-19) in healthy adults. Trial participant PBMC samples were collected at day 0 and day 28 after the second dose for TCRbeta chain sequencing. Study-wide conclusions, independent of this receptor: Spike-specific TCR breadth and depth rose significantly after two AZD1222 doses compared with day 0 and with MenACWY recipients. Participants were mostly white British and included more females than males, and it was suggested by the authors that clonal diversity may have been underestimated. In the small 56-69-year group, the increase in depth fell short of significance, most likely because of low power. The vaccine-associated CD4 TCRs covered the entire spike protein, and the dominant responses fell in regions 160-218 and 743-854. Conclusions about previously exposed vaccinees were limited because only six AZD1222 recipients were SARS-CoV-2 seropositive at baseline. Because no day 14 peak-response samples were available, the repertoires could be characterized only after the peak T cell response. Nearly half of unique spike-specific TCRs reportedly recognized epitopes outside regions mutated in the B.1.351 and B.1.1.7 variants.

From a lookup of the germline V gene (reference sequence), CDR1 and CDR2 are LNHNV and YYDKDF. V was cut back by 0 bases and J by 5 bases, leaving a gap of 13 bases between them. The CDR3 goes from the cysteine to the phenylalanine over 16 residues. The entry retains the CDR3 DNA only, 48 bases that are in frame from base 1. With regard to this clone: The specificity of this receptor is unknown. Within one base of it there is no much larger clone, and no base qualities were kept.

The starting material was peripheral blood, obtained on day 0 of AZD1222 vaccination. The receptor was isolated from an adult in good health. The chain was built from TRBV15 and TRBJ2-2, with no D gene named confidently. The nucleotide sequence reads TGTGCCACCAGCAGAGATCGACGTCGGAAAACCGGGGAGCTGTTTTTT. Its product reads: CATSRDRRRKTGELFF.